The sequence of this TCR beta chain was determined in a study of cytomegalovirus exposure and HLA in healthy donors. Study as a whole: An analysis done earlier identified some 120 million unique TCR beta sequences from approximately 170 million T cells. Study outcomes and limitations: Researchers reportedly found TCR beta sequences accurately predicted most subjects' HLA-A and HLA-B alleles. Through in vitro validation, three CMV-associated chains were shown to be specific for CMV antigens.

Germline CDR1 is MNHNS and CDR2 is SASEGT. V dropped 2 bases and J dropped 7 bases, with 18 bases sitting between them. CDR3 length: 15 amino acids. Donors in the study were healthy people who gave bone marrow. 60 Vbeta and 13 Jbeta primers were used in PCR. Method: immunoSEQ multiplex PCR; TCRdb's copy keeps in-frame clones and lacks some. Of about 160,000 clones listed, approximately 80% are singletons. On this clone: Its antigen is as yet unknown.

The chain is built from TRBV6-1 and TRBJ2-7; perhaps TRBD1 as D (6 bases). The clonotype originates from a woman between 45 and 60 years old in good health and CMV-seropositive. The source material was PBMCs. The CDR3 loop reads CASSEQHRGIEEQYF. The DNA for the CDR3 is TGTGCCAGCAGTGAACAGCATAGGGGGATAGAAGAGCAGTACTTC.